The clone carrying this TCR beta chain was seen ten or more times. Its target is not known. This CDR3 is 14 amino acids long. V shed 0 bases and J shed 2 bases, with 8 bases lying between them. Germline CDR1 and CDR2: MNHNY and SVGAGI (reference sequence). The data originate from a study of T cell repertoires in cytomegalovirus infection. Study context: Public TCR beta signatures indicated both CMV infection and matching HLA type. Study observations and caveats: The study identified carriers of CMV plus the relevant HLA from cumulative public TCR beta family frequency.

MiXCR was run by TCRdb on the reads, yielding one entry per CDR3 protein. This sample has a few hundred thousand distinct CDR3 sequences, with over 7.5% found just once. The chain employs TRBV6-6 and TRBJ2-7; D ambiguous. This receptor was taken from a human donor in good health (CMV status not recorded). Some clones in this sample may be carry-over from other donors' samples. Sequenced: PBMCs. CDR3 region: CASSYSSVTYEQYF. For the CDR3, the DNA is TGTGCCAGCAGTTACTCGTCGGTTACCTACGAGCAGTACTTC.